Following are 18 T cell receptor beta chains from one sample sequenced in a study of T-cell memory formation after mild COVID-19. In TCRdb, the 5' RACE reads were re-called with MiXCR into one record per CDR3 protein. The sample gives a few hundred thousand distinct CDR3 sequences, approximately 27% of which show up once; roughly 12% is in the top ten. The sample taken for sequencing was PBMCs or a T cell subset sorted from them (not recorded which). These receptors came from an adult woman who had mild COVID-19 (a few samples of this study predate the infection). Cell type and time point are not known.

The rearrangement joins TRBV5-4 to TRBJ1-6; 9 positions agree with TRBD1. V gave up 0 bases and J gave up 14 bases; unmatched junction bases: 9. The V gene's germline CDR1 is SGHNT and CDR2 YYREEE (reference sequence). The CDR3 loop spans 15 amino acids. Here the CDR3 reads CASSLGTGVLKTLHF. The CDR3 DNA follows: TGTGCCAGCAGCTTGGGGACAGGGGTCCTCAAGACCCTCCACTTT.

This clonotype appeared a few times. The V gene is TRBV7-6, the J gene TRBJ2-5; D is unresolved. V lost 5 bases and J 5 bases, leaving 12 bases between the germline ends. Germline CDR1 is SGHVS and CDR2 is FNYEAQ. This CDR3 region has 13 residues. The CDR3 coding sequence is TGTGCCAGCAGCCCGACCTTGACGGAGACCCAGTACTTC. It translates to CASSPTLTETQYF.

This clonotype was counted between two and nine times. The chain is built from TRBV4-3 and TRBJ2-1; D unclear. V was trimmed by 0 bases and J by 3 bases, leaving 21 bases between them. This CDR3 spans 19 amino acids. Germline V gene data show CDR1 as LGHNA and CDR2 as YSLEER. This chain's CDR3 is CASSQEHGPTKGFYNEQFF. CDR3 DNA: TGCGCCAGCAGCCAAGAACATGGTCCAACCAAGGGATTCTACAATGAGCAGTTCTTC.

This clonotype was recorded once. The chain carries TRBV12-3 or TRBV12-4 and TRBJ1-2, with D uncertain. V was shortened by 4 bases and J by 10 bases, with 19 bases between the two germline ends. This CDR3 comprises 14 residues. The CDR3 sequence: CASSCHSITCDYTF. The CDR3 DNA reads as TGTGCCAGCAGTTGTCACAGCATCACCTGTGACTACACCTTC.

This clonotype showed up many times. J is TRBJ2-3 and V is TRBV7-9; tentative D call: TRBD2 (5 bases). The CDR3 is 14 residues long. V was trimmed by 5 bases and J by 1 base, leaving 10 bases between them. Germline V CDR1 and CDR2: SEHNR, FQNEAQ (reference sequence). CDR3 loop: CASSPLGGTDTQYF. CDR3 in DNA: TGTGCCAGCAGCCCCCTCGGGGGCACAGATACGCAGTATTTT.

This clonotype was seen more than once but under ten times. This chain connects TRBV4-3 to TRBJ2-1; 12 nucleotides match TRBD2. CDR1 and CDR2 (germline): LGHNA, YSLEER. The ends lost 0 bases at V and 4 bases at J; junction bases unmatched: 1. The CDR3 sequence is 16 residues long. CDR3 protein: CASSQETSGGYNEQFF. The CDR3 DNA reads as TGCGCCAGCAGCCAAGAAACTAGCGGGGGGTACAATGAGCAGTTCTTC.

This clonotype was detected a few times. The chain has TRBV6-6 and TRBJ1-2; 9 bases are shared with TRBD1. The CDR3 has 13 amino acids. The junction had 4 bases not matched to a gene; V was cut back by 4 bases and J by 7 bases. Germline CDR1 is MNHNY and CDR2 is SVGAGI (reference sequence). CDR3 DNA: TGTGCCAGCAGTTCCAGACAGGGGGTTGGCTACACCTTC. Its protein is CASSSRQGVGYTF.

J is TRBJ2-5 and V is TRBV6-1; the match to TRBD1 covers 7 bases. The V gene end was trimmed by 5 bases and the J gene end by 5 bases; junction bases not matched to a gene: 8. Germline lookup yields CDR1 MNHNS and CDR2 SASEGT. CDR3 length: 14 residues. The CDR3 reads CASSKVGGMETQYF. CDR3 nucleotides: TGTGCCAGCAGTAAAGTAGGGGGCATGGAGACCCAGTACTTC.

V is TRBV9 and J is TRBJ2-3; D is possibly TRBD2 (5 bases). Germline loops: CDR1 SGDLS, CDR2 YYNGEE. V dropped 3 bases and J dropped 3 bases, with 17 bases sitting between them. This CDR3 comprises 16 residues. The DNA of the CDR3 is TGTGCCAGCAGCGCCGCCCCCGCCGGGGTAACAGATACGCAGTATTTT. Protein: CASSAAPAGVTDTQYF.

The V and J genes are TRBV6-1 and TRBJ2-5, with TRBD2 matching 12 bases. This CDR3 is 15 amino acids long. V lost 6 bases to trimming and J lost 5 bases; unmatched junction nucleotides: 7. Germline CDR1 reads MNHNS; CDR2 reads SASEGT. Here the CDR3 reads CASRPTSGGRETQYF. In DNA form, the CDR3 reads TGTGCCAGCAGACCGACTAGCGGGGGTCGGGAGACCCAGTACTTC.

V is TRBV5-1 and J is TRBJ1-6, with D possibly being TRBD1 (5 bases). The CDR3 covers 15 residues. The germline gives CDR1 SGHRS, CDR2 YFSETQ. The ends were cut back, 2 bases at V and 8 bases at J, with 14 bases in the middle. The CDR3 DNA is TGCGCCAGCAGCTTCAGGCAATTCAGGGATTCACCCCTCCACTTT. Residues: CASSFRQFRDSPLHF.

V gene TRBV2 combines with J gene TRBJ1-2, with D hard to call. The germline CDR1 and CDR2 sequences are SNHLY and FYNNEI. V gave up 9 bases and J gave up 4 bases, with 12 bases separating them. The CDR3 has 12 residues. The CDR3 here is CASTVLGYGYTF. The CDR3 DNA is TGTGCCAGTACGGTCTTGGGCTATGGCTACACCTTC.

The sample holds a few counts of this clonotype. DNA for the CDR3: TGTGCCACCAGCAGAGATCGCGGGACAGGGGTCGAGCAGTACTTC. It is translated as CATSRDRGTGVEQYF. The chain is built from TRBV15 and TRBJ2-7, with 10 bases that match TRBD1. Per the germline V gene, CDR1 is LNHNV and CDR2 is YYDKDF (reference sequence). The CDR3 extends over 15 amino acids. The V segment lost 0 bases and the J segment 6 bases; nucleotides outside the gene matches: 5.

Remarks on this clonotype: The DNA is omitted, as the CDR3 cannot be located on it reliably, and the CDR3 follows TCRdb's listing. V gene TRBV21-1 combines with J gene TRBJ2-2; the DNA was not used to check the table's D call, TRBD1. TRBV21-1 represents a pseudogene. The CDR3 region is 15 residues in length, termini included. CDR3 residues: CASSKVAPGSGELFF.

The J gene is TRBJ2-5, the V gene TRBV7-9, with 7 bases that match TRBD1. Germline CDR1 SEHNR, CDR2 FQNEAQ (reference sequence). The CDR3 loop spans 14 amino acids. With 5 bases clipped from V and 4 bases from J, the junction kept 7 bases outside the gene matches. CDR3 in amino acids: CASSRGGGLETQYF. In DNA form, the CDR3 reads TGTGCCAGCAGCAGAGGGGGCGGTTTAGAGACCCAGTACTTC.

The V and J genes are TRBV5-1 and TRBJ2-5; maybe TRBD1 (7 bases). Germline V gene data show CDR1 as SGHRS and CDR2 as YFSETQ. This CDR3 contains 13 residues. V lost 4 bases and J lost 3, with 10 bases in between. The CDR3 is CASSPGGKETQYF. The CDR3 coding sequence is TGCGCCAGCAGCCCAGGGGGGAAAGAGACCCAGTACTTC.

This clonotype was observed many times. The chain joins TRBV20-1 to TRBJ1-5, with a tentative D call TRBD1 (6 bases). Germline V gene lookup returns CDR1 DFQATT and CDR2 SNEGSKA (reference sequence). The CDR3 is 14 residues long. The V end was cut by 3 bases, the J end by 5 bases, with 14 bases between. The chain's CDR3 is CSASPSGDYQPQHF. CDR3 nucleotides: TGCAGTGCTAGTCCCTCAGGGGACTATCAGCCCCAGCATTTT.

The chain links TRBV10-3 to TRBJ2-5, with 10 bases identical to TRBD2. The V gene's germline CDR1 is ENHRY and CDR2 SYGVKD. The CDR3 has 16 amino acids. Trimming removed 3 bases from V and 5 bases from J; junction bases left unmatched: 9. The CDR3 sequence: CAISEGLAGASETQYF. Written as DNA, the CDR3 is TGTGCCATCAGTGAAGGGCTAGCGGGGGCCAGTGAGACCCAGTACTTC.